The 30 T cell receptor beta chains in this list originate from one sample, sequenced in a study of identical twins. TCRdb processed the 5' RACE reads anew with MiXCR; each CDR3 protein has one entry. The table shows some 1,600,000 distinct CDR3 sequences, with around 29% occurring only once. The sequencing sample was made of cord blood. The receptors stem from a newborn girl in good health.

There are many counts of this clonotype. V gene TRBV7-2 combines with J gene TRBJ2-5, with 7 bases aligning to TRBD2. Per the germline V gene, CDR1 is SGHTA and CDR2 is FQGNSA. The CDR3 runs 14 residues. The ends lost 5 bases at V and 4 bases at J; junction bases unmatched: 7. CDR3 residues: CASSLGRVPETQYF. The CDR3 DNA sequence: TGTGCCAGCAGCCTTGGGAGGGTTCCAGAGACCCAGTACTTC.

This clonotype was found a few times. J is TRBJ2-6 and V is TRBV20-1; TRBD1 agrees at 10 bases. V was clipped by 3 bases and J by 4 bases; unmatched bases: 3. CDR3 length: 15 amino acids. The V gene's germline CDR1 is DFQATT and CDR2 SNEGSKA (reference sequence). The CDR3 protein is CSARDRGTGANVLTF. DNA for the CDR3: TGCAGTGCTAGGGACAGGGGGACCGGGGCCAACGTCCTGACTTTC.

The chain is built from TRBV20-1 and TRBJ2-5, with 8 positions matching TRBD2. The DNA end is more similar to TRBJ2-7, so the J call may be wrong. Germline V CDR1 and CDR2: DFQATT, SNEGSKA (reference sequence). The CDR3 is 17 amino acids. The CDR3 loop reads CSAHRLASVETLYEQYF. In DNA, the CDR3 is TGCAGTGCCCACCGACTAGCGTCGGTTGAAACCCTCTACGAGCAGTACTTC.

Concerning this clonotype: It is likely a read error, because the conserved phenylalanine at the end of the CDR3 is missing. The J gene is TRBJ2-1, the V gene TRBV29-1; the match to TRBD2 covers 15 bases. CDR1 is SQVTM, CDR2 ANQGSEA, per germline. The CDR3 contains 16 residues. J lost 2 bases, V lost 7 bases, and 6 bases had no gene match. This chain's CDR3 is CSAGLAGGTTYNEQFV. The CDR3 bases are TGCAGCGCGGGACTAGCGGGGGGTACTACCTACAATGAGCAGTTCGTC.

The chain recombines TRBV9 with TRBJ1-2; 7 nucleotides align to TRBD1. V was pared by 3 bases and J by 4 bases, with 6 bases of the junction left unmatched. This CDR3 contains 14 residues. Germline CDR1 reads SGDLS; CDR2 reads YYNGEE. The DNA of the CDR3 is TGTGCCAGCAGCGAAATGACAGGGACCTATGGCTACACCTTC. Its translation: CASSEMTGTYGYTF.

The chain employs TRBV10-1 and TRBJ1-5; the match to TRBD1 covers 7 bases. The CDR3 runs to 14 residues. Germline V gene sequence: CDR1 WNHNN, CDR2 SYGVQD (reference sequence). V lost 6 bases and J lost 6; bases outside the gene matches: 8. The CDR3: CASSPRQGSQPQHF. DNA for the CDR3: TGCGCCAGCAGCCCTAGACAGGGAAGTCAGCCCCAGCATTTT.

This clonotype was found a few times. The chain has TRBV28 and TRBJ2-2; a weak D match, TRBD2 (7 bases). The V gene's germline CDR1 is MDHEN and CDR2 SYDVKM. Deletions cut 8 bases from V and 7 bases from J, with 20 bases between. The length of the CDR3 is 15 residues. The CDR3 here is CASLTGAGAVGELFF. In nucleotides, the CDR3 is TGTGCCAGCCTCACGGGGGCGGGAGCAGTCGGGGAGCTGTTTTTT.

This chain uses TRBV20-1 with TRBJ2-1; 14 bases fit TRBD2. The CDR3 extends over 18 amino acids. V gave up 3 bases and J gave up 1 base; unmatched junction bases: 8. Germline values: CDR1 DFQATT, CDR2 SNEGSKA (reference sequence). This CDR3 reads CSARTGLAGDRSYNEQFF. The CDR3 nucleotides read TGCAGTGCTAGGACGGGACTAGCGGGGGACCGGTCCTACAATGAGCAGTTCTTC.

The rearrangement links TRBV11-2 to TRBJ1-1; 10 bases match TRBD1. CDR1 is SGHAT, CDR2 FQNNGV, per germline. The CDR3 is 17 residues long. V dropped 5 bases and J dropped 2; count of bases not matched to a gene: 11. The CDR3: CASSVNRDRGHNTEAFF. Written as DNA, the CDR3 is TGTGCCAGCAGCGTAAACCGGGACAGGGGACATAACACTGAAGCTTTCTTT. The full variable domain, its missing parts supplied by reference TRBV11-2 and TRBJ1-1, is EAGVAQSPRYKIIEKRQSVAFWCNPISGHATLYWYQQILGQGPKLLIQFQNNGVVDDSQLPKDRFSAERLKGVDSTLKIQPAKLEDSAVYLCASSVNRDRGHNTEAFFGQGTRLTVV.

The CDR3 DNA reads as TGCGCCAGCGGAAAGTTGGGGGTACCCAGCTATGGCTACACCTTC. Its protein is CASGKLGVPSYGYTF. This rearrangement joins TRBV10-2 to TRBJ1-2, with TRBD1 as a possible D gene (5 bases). The CDR3 is 15 amino acids. CDR1 is WSHSY and CDR2 is SAAADI in the germline V gene. V was pared by 8 bases and J by 4 bases, with 20 bases between.

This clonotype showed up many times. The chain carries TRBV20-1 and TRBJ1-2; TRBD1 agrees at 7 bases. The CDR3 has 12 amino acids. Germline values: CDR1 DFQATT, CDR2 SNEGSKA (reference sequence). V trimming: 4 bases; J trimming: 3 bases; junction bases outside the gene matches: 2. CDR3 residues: CSAKDRDYGYTF. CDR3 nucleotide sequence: TGCAGTGCTAAAGACAGGGACTATGGCTACACCTTC.

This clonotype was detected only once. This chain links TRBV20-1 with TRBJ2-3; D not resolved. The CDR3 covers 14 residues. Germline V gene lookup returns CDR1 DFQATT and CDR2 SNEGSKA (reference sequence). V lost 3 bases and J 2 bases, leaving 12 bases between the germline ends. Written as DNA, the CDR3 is TGCAGTGCTAGGGCTCAGGTTCCCACAGATACGCAGTATTTT. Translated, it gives CSARAQVPTDTQYF.

CDR3 coding DNA: TGTGCCAGCAGTTTAAGATCGGACAGGGGGCGTGAAGCTTTCTTT. This sequence encodes CASSLRSDRGREAFF. The rearrangement uses TRBV27 and TRBJ1-1; TRBD1 matches at 11 bases. The junction had 6 bases not matched to a gene; V was cut back by 2 bases and J by 7 bases. CDR1 is MNHEY, CDR2 SMNVEV, per germline (reference sequence). CDR3 length: 15 amino acids.

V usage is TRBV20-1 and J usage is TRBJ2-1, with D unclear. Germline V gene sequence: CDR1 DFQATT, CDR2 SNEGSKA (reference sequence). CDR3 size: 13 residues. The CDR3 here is CAERTPARNEQFF. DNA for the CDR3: TGCGCCGAACGGACCCCTGCCCGTAATGAGCAGTTCTTC.

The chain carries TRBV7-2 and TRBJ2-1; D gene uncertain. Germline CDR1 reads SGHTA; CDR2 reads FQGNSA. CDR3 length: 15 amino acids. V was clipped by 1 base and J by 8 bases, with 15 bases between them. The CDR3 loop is CASSLGGSIKDEQFF. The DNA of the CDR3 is TGTGCCAGCAGCTTAGGTGGTAGCATTAAGGATGAGCAGTTCTTC. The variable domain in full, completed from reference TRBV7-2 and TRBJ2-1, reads GAGVSQSPSNKVTEKGKDVELRCDPISGHTALYWYRQSLGQGLEFLIYFQGNSAPDKSGLPSDRFSAERTGGSVSTLTIQRTQQEDSAVYLCASSLGGSIKDEQFFGPGTRLTVL.

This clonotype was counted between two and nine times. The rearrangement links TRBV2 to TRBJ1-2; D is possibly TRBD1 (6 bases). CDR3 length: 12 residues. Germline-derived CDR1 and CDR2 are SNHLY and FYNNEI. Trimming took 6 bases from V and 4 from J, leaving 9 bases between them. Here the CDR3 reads CASRTGPYGYTF. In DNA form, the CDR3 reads TGTGCCAGCAGAACAGGGCCCTATGGCTACACCTTC.

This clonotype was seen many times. In DNA form, the CDR3 reads TGTGCCAGCAGCACCGTCGGTAGCTCCTACGAGCAGTACTTC. It yields the protein CASSTVGSSYEQYF. The chain has TRBV6-2 or TRBV6-3 and TRBJ2-7, with D unclear. CDR1 is MNHEY and CDR2 is SVGEGT in the germline V gene. The CDR3 sequence is 14 residues long. V lost 6 bases to trimming and J lost 0 bases, with 12 bases between them.

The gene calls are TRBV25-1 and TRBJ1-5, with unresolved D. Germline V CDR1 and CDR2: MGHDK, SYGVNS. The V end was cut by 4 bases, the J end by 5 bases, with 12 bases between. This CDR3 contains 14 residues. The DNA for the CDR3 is TGTGCCAGCAGTGGCCTCCCACACGATCAGCCCCAGCATTTT. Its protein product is CASSGLPHDQPQHF.

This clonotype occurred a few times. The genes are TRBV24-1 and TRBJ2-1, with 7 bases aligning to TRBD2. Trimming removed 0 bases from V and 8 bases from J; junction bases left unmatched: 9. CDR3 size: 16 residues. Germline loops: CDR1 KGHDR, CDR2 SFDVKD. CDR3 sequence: CATSDLLGGSIYEQFF. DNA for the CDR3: TGTGCCACCAGTGATTTGCTTGGCGGGAGTATCTATGAGCAGTTCTTC.

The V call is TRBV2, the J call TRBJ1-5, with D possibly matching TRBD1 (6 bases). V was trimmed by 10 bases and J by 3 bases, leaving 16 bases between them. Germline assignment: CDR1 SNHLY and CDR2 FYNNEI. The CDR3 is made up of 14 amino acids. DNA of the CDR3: TGTGCCACCAGGGGAGGGGTATCCAATCAGCCCCAGCATTTT. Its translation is CATRGGVSNQPQHF.

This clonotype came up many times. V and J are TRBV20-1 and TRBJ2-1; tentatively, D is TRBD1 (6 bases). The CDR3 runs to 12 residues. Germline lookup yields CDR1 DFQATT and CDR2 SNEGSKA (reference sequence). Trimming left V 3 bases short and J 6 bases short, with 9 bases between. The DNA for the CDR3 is TGCAGTGCTAGCAGACAGGTCAATGAGCAGTTCTTC. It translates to CSASRQVNEQFF.

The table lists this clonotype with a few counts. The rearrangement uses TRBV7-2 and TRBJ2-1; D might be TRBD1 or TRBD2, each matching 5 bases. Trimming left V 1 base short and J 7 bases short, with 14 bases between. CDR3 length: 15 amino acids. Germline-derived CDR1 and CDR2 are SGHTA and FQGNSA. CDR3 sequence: CASSLGWGSGNEQFF. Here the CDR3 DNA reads TGTGCCAGCAGCTTAGGCTGGGGCTCGGGGAATGAGCAGTTCTTC.

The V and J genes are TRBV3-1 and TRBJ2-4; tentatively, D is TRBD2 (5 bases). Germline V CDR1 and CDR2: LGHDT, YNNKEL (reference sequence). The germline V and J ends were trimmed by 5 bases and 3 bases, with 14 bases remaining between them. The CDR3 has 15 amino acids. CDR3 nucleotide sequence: TGTGCCAGCAGCTACCACGGGAAATACAAAAACATTCAGTACTTC. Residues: CASSYHGKYKNIQYF.

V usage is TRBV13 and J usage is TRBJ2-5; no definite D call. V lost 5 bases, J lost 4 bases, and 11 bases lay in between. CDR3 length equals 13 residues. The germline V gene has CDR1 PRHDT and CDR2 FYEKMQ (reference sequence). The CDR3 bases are TGTGCCAGCAGCGATACCTTGGCAGAGACCCAGTACTTC. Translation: CASSDTLAETQYF.

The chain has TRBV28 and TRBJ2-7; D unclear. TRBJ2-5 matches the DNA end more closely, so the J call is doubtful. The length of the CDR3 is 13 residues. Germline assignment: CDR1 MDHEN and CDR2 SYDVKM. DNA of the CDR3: TGTGCCAGCAGCTCTGGCGTGTACGAGACCCAGTACTTC. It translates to CASSSGVYETQYF.

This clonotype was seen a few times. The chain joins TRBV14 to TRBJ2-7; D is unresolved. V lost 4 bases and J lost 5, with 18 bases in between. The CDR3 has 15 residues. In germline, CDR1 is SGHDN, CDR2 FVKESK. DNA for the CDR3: TGTGCCAGCAGCCTTGGCCGTGGTCGATTAGACGAGCAGTACTTC. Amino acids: CASSLGRGRLDEQYF.

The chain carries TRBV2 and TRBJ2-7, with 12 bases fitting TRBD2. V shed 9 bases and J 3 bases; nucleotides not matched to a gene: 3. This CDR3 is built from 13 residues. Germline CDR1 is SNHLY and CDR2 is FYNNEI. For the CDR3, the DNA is TGTGCCAGGCAGACTAGCGGGAGCTACGAGCAGTACTTC. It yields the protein CARQTSGSYEQYF.

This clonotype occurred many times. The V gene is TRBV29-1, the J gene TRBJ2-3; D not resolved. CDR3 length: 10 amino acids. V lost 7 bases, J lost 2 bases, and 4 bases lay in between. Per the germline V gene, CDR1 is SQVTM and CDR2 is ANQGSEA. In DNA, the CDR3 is TGCAGCGGAACCACAGATACGCAGTATTTT. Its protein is CSGTTDTQYF.

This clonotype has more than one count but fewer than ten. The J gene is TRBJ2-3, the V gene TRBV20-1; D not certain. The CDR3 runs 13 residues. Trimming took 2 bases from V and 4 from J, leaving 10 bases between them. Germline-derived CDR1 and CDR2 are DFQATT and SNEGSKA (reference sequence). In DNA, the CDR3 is TGCAGTGCTAGAAAGCCCTTTGCAGATACGCAGTATTTT. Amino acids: CSARKPFADTQYF.

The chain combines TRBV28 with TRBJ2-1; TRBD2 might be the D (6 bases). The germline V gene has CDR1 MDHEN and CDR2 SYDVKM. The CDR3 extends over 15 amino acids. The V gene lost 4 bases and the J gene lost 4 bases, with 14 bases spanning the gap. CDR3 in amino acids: CASSSGLFWYNEQFF. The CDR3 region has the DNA TGTGCCAGCAGTTCGGGACTTTTTTGGTACAATGAGCAGTTCTTC.